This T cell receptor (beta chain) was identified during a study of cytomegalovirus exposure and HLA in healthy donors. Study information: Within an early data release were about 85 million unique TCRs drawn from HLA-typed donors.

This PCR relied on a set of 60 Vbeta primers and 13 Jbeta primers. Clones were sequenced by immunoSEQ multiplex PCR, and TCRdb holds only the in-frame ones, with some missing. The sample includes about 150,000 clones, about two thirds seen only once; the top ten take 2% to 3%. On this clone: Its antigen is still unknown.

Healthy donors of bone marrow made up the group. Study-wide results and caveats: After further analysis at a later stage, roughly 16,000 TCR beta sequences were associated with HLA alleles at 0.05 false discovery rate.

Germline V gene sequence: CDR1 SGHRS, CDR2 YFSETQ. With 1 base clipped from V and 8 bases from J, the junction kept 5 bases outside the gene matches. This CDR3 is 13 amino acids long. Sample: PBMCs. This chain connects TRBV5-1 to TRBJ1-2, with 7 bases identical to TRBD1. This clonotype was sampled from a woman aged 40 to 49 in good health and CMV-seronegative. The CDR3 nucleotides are TGCGCCAGCAGCTTGAAGGCAGGGGGAGGCTACACCTTC. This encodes CASSLKAGGGYTF.